The 2 T cell receptor beta chains presented below share a single source sample, sequenced in a study of blood T cell repertoires in COVID-19. Produced via immunoSEQ multiplex PCR; TCRdb's table is partial and in-frame only. Among about 68,000 clones, approximately 84% were seen once, and the ten largest hold around 8%. Sequencing input: peripheral blood. The origin of the receptors is a man aged 50-59 years with active COVID-19.

The chain combines TRBV19 with TRBJ1-3, with 7 nucleotides matching TRBD1. CDR3 length equals 12 residues. The junction had 2 bases not matched to a gene; V was cut back by 10 bases and J by 2 bases. Per germline, CDR1 LNHDA and CDR2 SQIVND (reference sequence). The CDR3, as DNA: TGTGCCACCGGACAGGCTGGAAACACCATATATTTT. Its protein product is CATGQAGNTIYF.

This clone showed up just once. The chain couples TRBV27 to TRBJ1-1, with TRBD1 matching 7 bases. Germline V CDR1 and CDR2: MNHEY, SMNVEV (reference sequence). The CDR3 contains 12 residues. V was clipped by 4 bases and J by 11 bases; unmatched bases: 7. CDR3: CASSWGTGEAFF. DNA of the CDR3: TGTGCCAGCAGTTGGGGCACAGGGGAGGCTTTCTTT.